A single sample is the source of the 21 T cell receptor beta chains below, sequenced in a study of T cell responses to AZD1222 COVID-19 vaccine. Measured with immunoSEQ multiplex PCR; TCRdb has only the in-frame clones, and not every one. The sample lists about 130,000 clones, 75% to 90% occurring once. The specimen comprised peripheral blood, sampled on day 0 of AZD1222 vaccination. Every receptor here comes from an adult in good health.

The J gene is TRBJ2-2, the V gene TRBV29-1, with TRBD1 as a possible D gene (5 bases). Germline V CDR1 and CDR2: SQVTM, ANQGSEA. Deletions cut 3 bases from V and 2 bases from J, with 10 bases between. The CDR3 totals 14 residues. The chain's CDR3 is CSVDSQGNTGELFF. In nucleotides, the CDR3 is TGCAGCGTTGATAGCCAGGGAAACACCGGGGAGCTGTTTTTT.

J is TRBJ1-1 and V is TRBV6-4; D call uncertain. CDR1 is MRHNA, CDR2 SNTAGT, per germline. Trimming cost V 4 bases and J 1 base, with 7 bases left between them. The CDR3 has 13 residues. The chain's CDR3 is CASSVEGNTEAFF. The CDR3 DNA reads TGTGCCAGCAGTGTTGAGGGGAACACTGAAGCTTTCTTT.

V and J are TRBV11-2 and TRBJ1-5, with D unresolved. The CDR3 contains 13 residues. Between the trimmed V and J ends, which lost 5 bases and 7 bases, there was a span of 12 bases. The germline V gene has CDR1 SGHAT and CDR2 FQNNGV. CDR3 sequence (DNA): TGTGCCAGCAGCGTTATGGGTACACAGCCCCAGCATTTT. As protein: CASSVMGTQPQHF.

The J gene is TRBJ1-1, the V gene TRBV19; tentatively, D is TRBD1 (5 bases). V shed 8 bases and J shed 1 base, with 11 bases lying between them. Germline CDR1 and CDR2: LNHDA and SQIVND (reference sequence). The CDR3 runs 13 residues. The CDR3 bases are TGTGCCAGTCGGGACTCTTGGAACACTGAAGCTTTCTTT. Amino acid sequence: CASRDSWNTEAFF.

The chain employs TRBV3-1 (or the pseudogene TRBV3-2) and TRBJ2-7; D is tentatively TRBD1 or TRBD2 (6 bases each). Trimming pared 0 bases from V and 3 bases from J, leaving 9 bases between. This CDR3 contains 14 residues. CDR1 is LGHDT and CDR2 is YNNKEL in the germline V gene (reference sequence). The CDR3 reads CASSQEGGGYEQYF. The CDR3 DNA follows: TGTGCCAGCAGCCAAGAGGGGGGCGGCTACGAGCAGTACTTC.

This chain uses TRBV29-1 with TRBJ2-3; TRBD2 is a possible D gene (6 bases). V lost 7 bases to trimming and J lost 7 bases, with 21 bases between them. CDR1 SQVTM and CDR2 ANQGSEA come from the germline V gene. The CDR3 consists of 14 residues. CDR3 protein: CSATGHSGGNTQYF. As DNA, the CDR3 is TGCAGCGCTACAGGACACTCCGGGGGAAATACGCAGTATTTT.

The gene calls are TRBV6-2 or TRBV6-3 and TRBJ1-3; a possible D gene is TRBD1 (6 bases). Trimming cost V 4 bases and J 7 bases, with 8 bases left between them. Germline V gives CDR1 MNHEY, CDR2 SVGEGT. The CDR3 totals 12 residues. Here the CDR3 reads CASSFQGNTIYF. CDR3 sequence (DNA): TGTGCCAGCAGTTTCCAGGGGAACACCATATATTTT.

V and J are TRBV9 and TRBJ1-6; D gene uncertain. The ends were cut back, 2 bases at V and 2 bases at J, with 5 bases in the middle. The CDR3 extends over 14 amino acids. The V gene's germline CDR1 is SGDLS and CDR2 YYNGEE. CDR3 residues: CASSVQAYNSPLHF. CDR3 in DNA: TGTGCCAGCAGCGTCCAGGCCTATAATTCACCCCTCCACTTT. The full variable domain, in which reference TRBV9 and TRBJ1-6 provide the parts outside the CDR3, is DSGVTQTPKHLITATGQRVTLRCSPRSGDLSVYWYQQSLDQGLQFLIQYYNGEERAKGNILERFSAQQFPDLHSELNLSSLELGDSALYFCASSVQAYNSPLHFGNGTRLTVT.

The chain employs TRBV27 and TRBJ1-1; D is uncertain. CDR3 length: 15 residues. V was cut by 7 bases and J by 5 bases, with 20 bases left in between. In germline, CDR1 is MNHEY, CDR2 SMNVEV (reference sequence). This chain's CDR3 is CASTLAPGLATEAFF. The CDR3 nucleotides are TGTGCCAGCACCCTGGCTCCAGGCCTGGCAACTGAAGCTTTCTTT.

CDR3 amino acids: CASSQGPIGPGNTIYF. CDR3 nucleotide sequence: TGTGCCAGCAGCCAAGGTCCGATAGGACCTGGAAACACCATATATTTT. The gene calls are TRBV4-2 and TRBJ1-3; unclear D gene. V lost 1 base and J 2 bases, leaving 12 bases between the germline ends. The CDR3 contains 16 residues. The V gene's germline CDR1 is LGHNA and CDR2 YNFKEQ.

The chain uses TRBV7-2 and TRBJ1-4; tentative D call: TRBD1 (5 bases). Trimming took off 6 bases at V and 8 bases at J, with 13 bases between the two ends. This CDR3 region has 13 residues. Germline V gene sequence: CDR1 SGHTA, CDR2 FQGNSA. CDR3 amino acids: CASSSWGDEKLFF. CDR3 bases: TGTGCCAGCAGTTCCTGGGGGGACGAAAAACTGTTTTTT.

In DNA, the CDR3 is TGTGCCAGCAGCGTAGTAATCACAGATACGCAGTATTTT. Its translation: CASSVVITDTQYF. The chain recombines TRBV9 with TRBJ2-3; D unresolved. CDR3 length equals 13 residues. Germline CDR1 and CDR2: SGDLS and YYNGEE. The V gene lost 0 bases and the J gene lost 2 bases, with 4 bases spanning the gap. Looking up the rest from reference TRBV9 and TRBJ2-3 gives the full variable domain: DSGVTQTPKHLITATGQRVTLRCSPRSGDLSVYWYQQSLDQGLQFLIQYYNGEERAKGNILERFSAQQFPDLHSELNLSSLELGDSALYFCASSVVITDTQYFGPGTRLTVL.

This chain links TRBV30 with TRBJ1-1; D remains ambiguous. Germline lookup yields CDR1 GTSNPN and CDR2 SVGIG (reference sequence). The CDR3 runs to 12 residues. V was trimmed by 2 bases and J by 11 bases, leaving 15 bases between them. In DNA form, the CDR3 reads TGTGCCTGGAGTAGTAGCATGTCAAAGGCTTTCTTT. Translation gives CAWSSSMSKAFF.

V and J are TRBV29-1 and TRBJ2-3, with a tentative D call TRBD2 (6 bases). The germline V gene has CDR1 SQVTM and CDR2 ANQGSEA. The CDR3 consists of 11 residues. The V end lost 8 bases, the J end lost 5 bases, and 11 bases lay between the germline ends. The CDR3 DNA reads as TGCAGCTCCGGGGGAGGAGATACGCAGTATTTT. Encoded protein: CSSGGGDTQYF.

The chain has TRBV18 and TRBJ2-5; D possibly corresponds to TRBD2 (5 bases). The CDR3 contains 15 residues. V dropped 2 bases and J dropped 4 bases, with 14 bases sitting between them. Germline loops: CDR1 KGHSH, CDR2 LQKENI. The chain's CDR3 is CASSPSEGGGETQYF. The CDR3 DNA reads TGTGCCAGCTCACCATCAGAGGGTGGAGGAGAGACCCAGTACTTC.

This chain uses TRBV10-3 with TRBJ1-5; D is uncertain. Germline-derived CDR1 and CDR2 are ENHRY and SYGVKD. The V end lost 11 bases, the J end lost 6 bases, and 26 bases lay between the germline ends. This CDR3 has 16 residues. Here the CDR3 reads CAGCIRAQKVCQPQHF. CDR3 sequence (DNA): TGTGCCGGCTGCATCCGGGCCCAAAAAGTGTGTCAGCCCCAGCATTTT.

The rearrangement joins TRBV5-1 to TRBJ1-1; perhaps TRBD1 as D (5 bases). V lost 4 bases and J 5 bases, leaving 12 bases between the germline ends. The germline gives CDR1 SGHRS, CDR2 YFSETQ. The CDR3 consists of 13 residues. The CDR3: CASSQMEGTEAFF. The DNA of the CDR3 is TGCGCCAGCAGCCAAATGGAGGGGACTGAAGCTTTCTTT.

The chain couples TRBV15 to TRBJ1-6; tentative D call: TRBD1 (5 bases). CDR1 is LNHNV and CDR2 is YYDKDF in the germline V gene (reference sequence). Trimming took off 2 bases at V and 9 bases at J, with 17 bases between the two ends. This CDR3 spans 16 amino acids. CDR3 sequence reads: CATSRTPGVVGSPLHF. The CDR3 coding sequence is TGTGCCACCAGCAGAACCCCGGGGGTAGTGGGTTCACCCCTCCACTTT.

The genes are TRBV12-3 or TRBV12-4 and TRBJ1-2; no clear D. The CDR3 spans 11 residues. V gave up 8 bases and J gave up 8 bases, with 12 bases separating them. The CDR3 loop reads CASRGLRGYTF. The CDR3 bases are TGTGCCAGCCGCGGACTGAGAGGCTACACCTTC.

The genes are TRBV2 and TRBJ1-1; D perhaps matches TRBD1 (6 bases). Trimming removed 6 bases from V and 3 bases from J, with 14 bases in between. Germline V gene sequence: CDR1 SNHLY, CDR2 FYNNEI. The CDR3 extends over 14 amino acids. The CDR3 DNA sequence: TGTGCCAGCAGGGAACAGGGATTCGACACTGAAGCTTTCTTT. Protein product: CASREQGFDTEAFF.

The chain has TRBV6-2 or TRBV6-3 and TRBJ1-2; D is undetermined. Germline V CDR1 and CDR2: MNHEY, SVGEGT. The CDR3 is 14 residues long. V lost 2 bases to trimming and J lost 3 bases, with 10 bases between them. The CDR3 loop is CASSYTKFDYGYTF. The DNA for the CDR3 is TGTGCCAGCAGTTACACTAAGTTTGACTATGGCTACACCTTC.